This T cell receptor (beta chain) was found in a study of blood T cell repertoires in COVID-19. The data were produced by immunoSEQ multiplex PCR, yet TCRdb's version contains in-frame clones alone and is incomplete. The data show around 190,000 clones, just under 80% seen once. Germline V gene sequence: CDR1 SGHKS, CDR2 YYEKEE (reference sequence). The CDR3 is 14 amino acids. The junction had 1 base not matched to a gene; V was cut back by 3 bases and J by 4 bases. Material: peripheral blood. The receptor was derived from a man between 65 and 79 years old with active or convalescent COVID-19. V is TRBV5-5 and J is TRBJ1-5, with 10 nucleotides matching TRBD1. CDR3 sequence (DNA): TGTGCCAGCAGCTGGACAGGGGGAAATCAGCCCCAGCATTTT. Protein sequence: CASSWTGGNQPQHF.